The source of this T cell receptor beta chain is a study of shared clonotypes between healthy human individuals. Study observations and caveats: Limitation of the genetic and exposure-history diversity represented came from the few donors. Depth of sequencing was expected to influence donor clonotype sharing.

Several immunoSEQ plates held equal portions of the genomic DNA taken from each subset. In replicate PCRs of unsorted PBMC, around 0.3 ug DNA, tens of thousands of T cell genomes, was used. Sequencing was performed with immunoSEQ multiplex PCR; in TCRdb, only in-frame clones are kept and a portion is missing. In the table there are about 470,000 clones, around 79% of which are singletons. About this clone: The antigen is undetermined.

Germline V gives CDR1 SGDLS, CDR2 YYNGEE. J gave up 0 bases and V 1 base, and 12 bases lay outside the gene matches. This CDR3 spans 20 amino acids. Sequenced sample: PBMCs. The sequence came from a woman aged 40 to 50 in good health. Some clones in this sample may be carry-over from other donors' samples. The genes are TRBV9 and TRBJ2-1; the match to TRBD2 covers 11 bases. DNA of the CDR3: TGTGCCAGCAGCGTAACGGCTAGCGGGAGGACTCCTTCCTCCTACAATGAGCAGTTCTTC. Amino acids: CASSVTASGRTPSSYNEQFF.